A single sample is the source of the 22 T cell receptor beta chains below, sequenced in a study of identical twins. MiXCR, applied by TCRdb to the 5' RACE reads, yields one record per CDR3 protein. The repertoire holds hundreds of thousands of distinct CDR3 sequences, with roughly a tenth as singletons. The sample consisted of memory (CD45RO+) T cells sorted from blood. The receptors here all came from a woman between 18 and 29 years old in good health.

This clonotype appeared a few times. J is TRBJ2-2 and V is TRBV20-1; possibly TRBD2 for D (7 bases). In germline, CDR1 is DFQATT, CDR2 SNEGSKA (reference sequence). The CDR3 length is 14 residues. Between the trimmed V and J ends, which lost 1 base and 7 bases, there was a span of 13 bases. The CDR3 sequence is CSARAGGLNGELFF. The CDR3 region has the DNA TGCAGTGCTAGAGCGGGGGGCCTCAACGGGGAGCTGTTTTTT.

This clonotype was seen a few times. V usage is TRBV15 and J usage is TRBJ1-6; the D gene is possibly TRBD1 (5 bases). There are 15 residues in the CDR3. The V gene lost 4 bases and the J gene lost 10 bases, with 17 bases spanning the gap. CDR1 is LNHNV and CDR2 is YYDKDF in the germline V gene (reference sequence). CDR3 coding DNA: TGTGCCACCAGCACCTTGGGAACAGGTCACTCACCCCTCCACTTT. Translation: CATSTLGTGHSPLHF.

This clonotype was seen at least ten times. CDR3 loop: CASSPDRESYEQYF. For the CDR3, the DNA is TGTGCCAGCAGCCCAGACAGGGAATCCTACGAGCAGTACTTC. The chain couples TRBV7-8 to TRBJ2-7, with 7 bases identical to TRBD1. Germline V gene data show CDR1 as SGHVS and CDR2 as FQNEAQ. The CDR3 is made up of 14 amino acids. Trimming removed 5 bases from V and 1 base from J; junction bases left unmatched: 5. The whole variable domain, remainder taken from reference TRBV7-8 and TRBJ2-7, is GAGVSQSPRYKVAKRGQDVALRCDPISGHVSLFWYQQALGQGPEFLTYFQNEAQLDKSGLPSDRFFAERPEGSVSTLKIQRTQQEDSAVYLCASSPDRESYEQYFGPGTRLTVT.

A few counts support this clonotype. The gene calls are TRBV20-1 and TRBJ2-7, with D tentatively TRBD1 (6 bases). Germline values: CDR1 DFQATT, CDR2 SNEGSKA (reference sequence). V dropped 3 bases and J dropped 5 bases, with 14 bases sitting between them. This CDR3 spans 13 amino acids. The CDR3 DNA is TGCAGTGCTAGTGACAGGAACGTCCACGAGCAGTACTTC. Its translation: CSASDRNVHEQYF.

There are many counts of this clonotype. The DNA of the CDR3 is TGCAGTGCAGAGAGCGGGAGCTCCTACGAGCAGTACTTC. Its protein is CSAESGSSYEQYF. This sequence joins TRBV20-1 and TRBJ2-7; the match to TRBD2 covers 8 bases. V gave up 6 bases and J gave up 0 bases; unmatched junction bases: 4. Germline V lookup: CDR1 DFQATT, CDR2 SNEGSKA (reference sequence). The CDR3 is made up of 13 amino acids.

This clonotype was observed a handful of times. This chain links TRBV2 with TRBJ1-2, with D uncertain. Deletions cut 7 bases from V and 1 base from J, with 10 bases between. Germline values: CDR1 SNHLY, CDR2 FYNNEI. There are 13 residues in the CDR3. CDR3 DNA sequence: TGTGCCAGCACCGTGGGGAGTAACTATGGCTACACCTTC. Translation gives CASTVGSNYGYTF.

This clonotype was recorded many times. This chain connects TRBV20-1 to TRBJ2-1; 10 bases are a match to TRBD2. The CDR3 is 14 amino acids. CDR1 is DFQATT and CDR2 is SNEGSKA in the germline V gene (reference sequence). Trimming cost V 2 bases and J 9 bases; bases outside gene matches: 7. The CDR3 loop reads CSARSGGAVSEQFF. The CDR3 DNA is TGCAGTGCTAGAAGCGGGGGGGCAGTCAGTGAGCAGTTCTTC.

This clonotype was seen more than once but under ten times. The V gene is TRBV7-3, the J gene TRBJ2-3, with D unresolved. Germline V gives CDR1 SGHTA, CDR2 FQGTGA. The CDR3 is 15 amino acids. Between the trimmed V and J ends, which lost 3 bases and 3 bases, there was a span of 13 bases. Here the CDR3 DNA reads TGTGCCAGCAGCTTGACCTCAACTGGAACAGATACGCAGTATTTT. Its translation: CASSLTSTGTDTQYF.

This clonotype appeared a few times. V usage is TRBV7-6 and J usage is TRBJ1-2; D is undetermined. CDR3 length: 15 residues. Germline V gives CDR1 SGHVS, CDR2 FNYEAQ. V was cut by 5 bases and J by 5 bases, with 18 bases left in between. The chain's CDR3 is CASSAEPALGYGYTF. As DNA, the CDR3 is TGTGCCAGCAGCGCTGAACCGGCGCTCGGGTATGGCTACACCTTC.

The chain employs TRBV5-6 and TRBJ2-7; possible D gene TRBD2, 6 bases. The CDR3 is 12 residues long. V was cut by 4 bases and J by 6 bases, with 11 bases left in between. Looked up from germline, CDR1 is SGHDT and CDR2 is YYEEEE. This CDR3 is CASSRGRSEQYF. CDR3 nucleotide sequence: TGTGCCAGCAGCCGGGGGAGATCCGAGCAGTACTTC.

The V gene is TRBV20-1, the J gene TRBJ2-7, with D maybe TRBD2 (6 bases). V dropped 6 bases and J dropped 0 bases, with 18 bases sitting between them. CDR1 and CDR2 from the germline V gene are DFQATT and SNEGSKA (reference sequence). The CDR3 sequence is 15 residues long. CDR3 in amino acids: CSAVFGTASSYEQYF. The CDR3 DNA reads as TGCAGTGCCGTCTTCGGGACTGCGAGCTCCTACGAGCAGTACTTC.

This clonotype was seen a few times. The chain recombines TRBV5-6 with TRBJ2-3; perhaps D is TRBD1 or TRBD2 (5 bases each). V was trimmed by 3 bases and J by 2 bases, leaving 7 bases between them. From germline, CDR1 is SGHDT and CDR2 YYEEEE. The CDR3 has 13 residues. CDR3 protein: CASSSGTTDTQYF. CDR3 in DNA: TGTGCCAGCAGCTCCGGGACCACAGATACGCAGTATTTT.

This clonotype was observed a few times. This chain links TRBV3-1 with TRBJ2-5; D gene uncertain. With 3 bases removed from V and 3 bases from J, the gap between germline ends came to 11 bases. Germline-derived CDR1 and CDR2 are LGHDT and YNNKEL (reference sequence). CDR3 size: 14 residues. The CDR3: CASSHLGEEETQYF. CDR3 sequence (DNA): TGTGCCAGCAGCCACCTAGGAGAGGAAGAGACCCAGTACTTC.

This clonotype has only a few counts. V and J are TRBV4-1 and TRBJ2-3; the D gene is possibly TRBD2 (6 bases). Germline CDR1 is MGHRA and CDR2 is YSYEKL. Trimming pared 4 bases from V and 1 base from J, leaving 15 bases between. CDR3 length equals 16 residues. This CDR3 reads CASSPSAGRGTDTQYF. The CDR3 DNA follows: TGCGCCAGCAGCCCTTCAGCGGGCCGAGGCACAGATACGCAGTATTTT.

This clonotype has a handful of counts. The chain recombines TRBV7-9 with TRBJ1-2, with D unclear. CDR3 size: 14 residues. Germline V gene sequence: CDR1 SEHNR, CDR2 FQNEAQ (reference sequence). Trimming took off 0 bases at V and 4 bases at J, with 9 bases between the two ends. The CDR3 DNA reads as TGTGCCAGCAGCTTAGCCCTACCGCTCTATGGCTACACCTTC. It codes for CASSLALPLYGYTF.

The chain combines TRBV5-1 with TRBJ1-2; D gene ambiguous. The V and J ends lost 0 bases and 2 bases respectively, with 8 bases between them. Germline CDR1 reads SGHRS; CDR2 reads YFSETQ. This CDR3 comprises 14 residues. CDR3 sequence reads: CASSLDPGNYGYTF. DNA of the CDR3: TGCGCCAGCAGCTTGGATCCGGGAAACTATGGCTACACCTTC. Using reference TRBV5-1 and TRBJ1-2 for the parts outside the CDR3, the full variable domain is KAGVTQTPRYLIKTRGQQVTLSCSPISGHRSVSWYQQTPGQGLQFLFEYFSETQRNKGNFPGRFSGRQFSNSRSEMNVSTLELGDSALYLCASSLDPGNYGYTFGSGTRLTVV.

The J gene is TRBJ1-1, the V gene TRBV2; tentative D call: TRBD1 (5 bases). V was cut by 7 bases and J by 0 bases, with 9 bases left in between. From germline, CDR1 is SNHLY and CDR2 FYNNEI. CDR3 length: 13 amino acids. CDR3: CASTQAVNTEAFF. CDR3 coding DNA: TGTGCCAGCACACAGGCGGTGAACACTGAAGCTTTCTTT. The full variable domain, rest sourced from reference TRBV2 and TRBJ1-1, is EPEVTQTPSHQVTQMGQEVILRCVPISNHLYFYWYRQILGQKVEFLVSFYNNEISEKSEIFDDQFSVERPDGSNFTLKIRSTKLEDSAMYFCASTQAVNTEAFFGQGTRLTVV.

The chain is built from TRBV20-1 and TRBJ2-3, with 7 bases aligning to TRBD2. V lost 3 bases, J lost 4 bases, and 10 bases stayed unmatched. The CDR3 covers 15 residues. CDR1 and CDR2 (germline): DFQATT, SNEGSKA (reference sequence). The CDR3 is CSASARRGRSDTQYF. CDR3 DNA: TGCAGTGCTAGTGCTCGGCGCGGGAGATCAGATACGCAGTATTTT.

In nucleotides, the CDR3 is TGCGCCAGCAGCTTGTCCCCGGGTTCGAACACTGAAGCTTTCTTT. Its protein is CASSLSPGSNTEAFF. The J gene is TRBJ1-1, the V gene TRBV5-1; D remains unclear. The CDR3 spans 15 residues. The V and J ends lost 1 base and 1 base respectively, with 11 bases between them. Germline CDR1 is SGHRS and CDR2 is YFSETQ.

The J gene is TRBJ2-7, the V gene TRBV5-5; possible D gene TRBD2, 5 bases. The germline CDR1 and CDR2 sequences are SGHKS and YYEKEE (reference sequence). The V gene lost 3 bases and the J gene lost 4 bases, with 17 bases spanning the gap. This CDR3 is built from 15 residues. The CDR3: CASSSPSGSRYEQYF. CDR3 nucleotides: TGTGCCAGCAGCTCGCCCTCGGGGTCTCGTTACGAGCAGTACTTC.

The gene calls are TRBV4-3 and TRBJ1-2; the D gene is possibly TRBD1 (5 bases). Germline CDR1 is LGHNA and CDR2 is YSLEER. The CDR3 spans 16 residues. V was trimmed by 4 bases and J by 8 bases, leaving 23 bases between them. The DNA for the CDR3 is TGCGCCAGCAGCCCGTCCTCCGGGACGGCCGTGCAAGGCTACACCTTC. Its protein is CASSPSSGTAVQGYTF.

This clonotype was observed at least ten times. J is TRBJ1-5 and V is TRBV12-3 or TRBV12-4; D remains unclear. The CDR3 spans 13 residues. With 2 bases removed from V and 4 bases from J, the gap between germline ends came to 6 bases. The CDR3 region has the DNA TGTGCCAGCAGTTTACTCGGGAATCAGCCCCAGCATTTT. It translates to CASSLLGNQPQHF.